These 17 T cell receptor beta chains were all obtained from the same sample, sequenced in a study of T cell responses to AZD1222 COVID-19 vaccine. Measured with immunoSEQ multiplex PCR; TCRdb has only the in-frame clones, and not every one. The sample has roughly 100,000 clones; 88% are singletons. The sequenced sample was peripheral blood, obtained on day 0 of AZD1222 vaccination. The receptors here all came from an adult in good health.

V gene TRBV27 combines with J gene TRBJ2-7; the match to TRBD2 covers 13 bases. Germline V gene sequence: CDR1 MNHEY, CDR2 SMNVEV (reference sequence). CDR3 length equals 16 residues. V dropped 5 bases and J dropped 7; count of bases not matched to a gene: 11. The CDR3 bases are TGTGCCAGCAGTAGCCCCGGACTAGCGGGAGCTCGGGAGCAGTACTTC. The encoded protein is CASSSPGLAGAREQYF.

This rearrangement joins TRBV19 to TRBJ1-5; tentative D call: TRBD1 (5 bases). Trimming pared 4 bases from V and 6 bases from J, leaving 13 bases between. The CDR3 is made up of 14 amino acids. Germline V gene lookup returns CDR1 LNHDA and CDR2 SQIVND (reference sequence). CDR3 bases: TGTGCCAGTAGTACTCGACAGATTCTTCAGCCCCAGCATTTT. This translates into CASSTRQILQPQHF.

The rearrangement uses TRBV19 and TRBJ1-5, with D perhaps matching TRBD1 (6 bases). V gave up 5 bases and J gave up 6 bases, with 14 bases separating them. The CDR3 totals 14 residues. CDR1 and CDR2 (germline): LNHDA, SQIVND (reference sequence). CDR3 region: CASSPSTGPQPQHF. The CDR3 region has the DNA TGTGCCAGTAGTCCTTCTACAGGGCCTCAGCCCCAGCATTTT.

The rearrangement joins TRBV6-2 or TRBV6-3 to TRBJ2-5; D is ambiguous. This CDR3 contains 15 residues. Germline CDR1 and CDR2: MNHEY and SVGEGT. The V end lost 5 bases, the J end lost 5 bases, and 18 bases lay between the germline ends. CDR3: CASSHQWALGETQYF. CDR3 sequence (DNA): TGTGCCAGCAGTCACCAGTGGGCCCTCGGGGAGACCCAGTACTTC.

This chain connects TRBV19 to TRBJ1-4, with a possible D match to TRBD1 (5 bases). V gave up 3 bases and J gave up 7 bases, with 9 bases separating them. The CDR3 totals 13 residues. The germline V gene has CDR1 LNHDA and CDR2 SQIVND (reference sequence). Here the CDR3 reads CASSIWGSEKLFF. The CDR3 DNA follows: TGTGCCAGTAGTATTTGGGGGAGTGAAAAACTGTTTTTT.

This sequence joins TRBV7-2 and TRBJ2-3; 8 bases match TRBD2. CDR1 SGHTA and CDR2 FQGNSA come from the germline V gene. The CDR3 is 14 amino acids. J was trimmed by 4 bases and V by 3 bases; bases with no gene match: 3. The CDR3 loop is CASSFGGLADTQYF. The CDR3 coding sequence is TGTGCCAGCAGCTTCGGGGGACTAGCAGATACGCAGTATTTT.

This clone was counted a few times. The V call is TRBV30, the J call TRBJ2-7; either TRBD1 or TRBD2 may supply D (6 bases each). The CDR3 is 12 amino acids. Germline assignment: CDR1 GTSNPN and CDR2 SVGIG (reference sequence). The V end lost 5 bases, the J end lost 6 bases, and 14 bases lay between the germline ends. The CDR3 DNA reads as TGTGCCTGGGGACCAGGGGAGGCCGAGCAGTACTTC. Protein product: CAWGPGEAEQYF. The full variable domain, rest sourced from reference TRBV30 and TRBJ2-7, is SQTIHQWPATLVQPVGSPLSLECTVEGTSNPNLYWYRQAAGRGLQLLFYSVGIGQISSEVPQNLSASRPQDRQFILSSKKLLLSDSGFYLCAWGPGEAEQYFGPGTRLTVT.

The chain joins TRBV27 to TRBJ2-7; either TRBD1 or TRBD2 may fit D (5 bases each). The germline V gene has CDR1 MNHEY and CDR2 SMNVEV (reference sequence). V gave up 6 bases and J gave up 4 bases, with 16 bases separating them. The CDR3 has 14 residues. The CDR3 is CASSPRQGEYEQYF. The CDR3 DNA is TGTGCCAGCAGCCCCAGGCAGGGAGAATACGAGCAGTACTTC.

This sequence joins TRBV18 and TRBJ1-2; D is possibly TRBD1 (5 bases). The CDR3 runs 14 residues. CDR1 KGHSH and CDR2 LQKENI come from the germline V gene. Deletions cut 5 bases from V and 2 bases from J, with 12 bases between. The CDR3: CASSYDSYNYGYTF. CDR3 sequence (DNA): TGTGCCAGCTCATATGACAGCTACAACTATGGCTACACCTTC.

The rearrangement uses TRBV11-3 and TRBJ2-2, with D unclear. CDR1 is SGHNT and CDR2 is YENEEA in the germline V gene. Trimming left V 3 bases short and J 6 bases short, with 8 bases between. This CDR3 comprises 13 residues. The CDR3 spells CASSFEQPGELFF. CDR3 bases: TGTGCCAGCAGCTTCGAGCAGCCCGGGGAGCTGTTTTTT.

V is TRBV10-2 and J is TRBJ2-7; possibly TRBD2 for D (6 bases). CDR1 is WSHSY, CDR2 SAAADI, per germline. The V end was cut by 7 bases, the J end by 3 bases, with 13 bases between. The CDR3 consists of 13 residues. The CDR3 loop reads CASTLGRGYEQYF. CDR3 DNA: TGCGCCAGCACCCTCGGGCGGGGCTACGAGCAGTACTTC.

The gene calls are TRBV9 and TRBJ2-1, with 10 positions matching TRBD2. J lost 8 bases, V lost 4 bases, and 6 bases had no gene match. The germline V gene encodes CDR1 SGDLS and CDR2 YYNGEE. The CDR3 is 14 amino acids. The CDR3 nucleotides read TGTGCCAGCAGCATTACTAGCGGGAAGGATGAGCAGTTCTTC. Its protein is CASSITSGKDEQFF.

This chain joins TRBV4-1 and TRBJ2-1; tentative D call: TRBD2 (5 bases). Deletions cut 9 bases from V and 0 bases from J, with 12 bases between. CDR1 is MGHRA and CDR2 is YSYEKL in the germline V gene. There are 14 residues in the CDR3. CDR3 in DNA: TGCGCCAGTCCGGACTTCCCCTCCTACAATGAGCAGTTCTTC. This sequence encodes CASPDFPSYNEQFF.

The rearrangement uses TRBV19 and TRBJ1-5; a possible D gene is TRBD1 (5 bases). Germline V gene lookup returns CDR1 LNHDA and CDR2 SQIVND (reference sequence). CDR3 size: 13 residues. With 5 bases removed from V and 9 bases from J, the gap between germline ends came to 14 bases. CDR3 protein: CASSQGGPPPQHF. The CDR3 bases are TGTGCCAGTAGTCAGGGCGGCCCCCCGCCCCAGCATTTT.

J is TRBJ1-2 and V is TRBV6-2 or TRBV6-3, with TRBD1 identical over 7 bases. Per germline, CDR1 MNHEY and CDR2 SVGEGT. The CDR3 is 15 residues long. V trimming: 5 bases; J trimming: 4 bases; junction bases outside the gene matches: 10. The CDR3 region has the DNA TGTGCCAGCAGTCACCGGGACAGCCGTCCCTATGGCTACACCTTC. Protein product: CASSHRDSRPYGYTF.

V gene TRBV6-5 combines with J gene TRBJ1-1; 7 bases agree with TRBD1. Germline V gene sequence: CDR1 MNHEY, CDR2 SVGAGI. V shed 6 bases, J shed 1 base, and the junction held 5 bases outside the gene matches. The CDR3 sequence is 14 residues long. CDR3 protein: CASSPNRGNTEAFF. The CDR3 DNA reads as TGTGCCAGCAGCCCCAACAGGGGGAACACTGAAGCTTTCTTT.

This chain uses TRBV6-6 with TRBJ2-3; D may be TRBD2 (6 bases). Trimming shortened V by 5 bases and J by 8 bases, and 11 bases separated the two germline ends. The CDR3 sequence is 12 residues long. Looked up from germline, CDR1 is MNHNY and CDR2 is SVGAGI (reference sequence). CDR3 DNA: TGTGCCAGCAGTCAGGACTATTTTACGCAGTATTTT. It specifies CASSQDYFTQYF.